The 29 T cell receptor beta chains reported below all come from one sample, sequenced in a study of T cell responses to AZD1222 COVID-19 vaccine. The assay was immunoSEQ multiplex PCR, and TCRdb's table has in-frame clones only and misses some. In total, the table holds about 140,000 clones. The sequenced material came from peripheral blood. The receptor set was obtained from an adult in good health.

V and J are TRBV5-1 and TRBJ2-3, with a weak D call TRBD2 (7 bases). The CDR3 is 17 residues long. Germline V lookup: CDR1 SGHRS, CDR2 YFSETQ. Trimming took off 0 bases at V and 1 base at J, with 15 bases between the two ends. The CDR3 DNA reads as TGCGCCAGCAGCTTGGAGGGGGGGGCGCAGGGCACAGATACGCAGTATTTT. It translates to CASSLEGGAQGTDTQYF.

This chain links TRBV5-4 with TRBJ2-1, with 9 bases matching TRBD1. CDR1 SGHNT and CDR2 YYREEE come from the germline V gene (reference sequence). The CDR3 has 15 residues. J gave up 5 bases and V 4 bases, and 7 bases lay outside the gene matches. This CDR3 reads CASSLDRGSDNEQFF. In nucleotides, the CDR3 is TGTGCCAGCAGCCTGGACAGGGGTTCTGACAATGAGCAGTTCTTC.

This chain uses TRBV10-3 with TRBJ1-1; the match to TRBD1 covers 7 bases. Germline V lookup: CDR1 ENHRY, CDR2 SYGVKD. The trim removed 5 bases at V and 1 base at J, leaving 7 bases unmatched. The CDR3 has 15 amino acids. CDR3 protein: CAISPRDSQNTEAFF. The CDR3 DNA follows: TGTGCCATCAGTCCTAGGGACAGTCAGAACACTGAAGCTTTCTTT.

The genes are TRBV27 and TRBJ1-5; D gene unclear. This CDR3 spans 11 amino acids. The V gene lost 8 bases and the J gene lost 9 bases, with 11 bases spanning the gap. Germline lookup yields CDR1 MNHEY and CDR2 SMNVEV (reference sequence). As DNA, the CDR3 is TGTGCCAGCCCCTCCGGCCGGCCCCAGCATTTT. It specifies CASPSGRPQHF.

This chain connects TRBV27 to TRBJ1-5, with 8 bases fitting TRBD1. Germline-derived CDR1 and CDR2 are MNHEY and SMNVEV (reference sequence). The CDR3 runs 15 residues. The V gene end was trimmed by 6 bases and the J gene end by 2 bases; junction bases not matched to a gene: 6. CDR3 region: CASSKGTGGNQPQHF. The CDR3 bases are TGTGCCAGCAGCAAGGGGACAGGAGGCAATCAGCCCCAGCATTTT.

The CDR3 reads CASSLWDSAETQYF. As DNA, the CDR3 is TGTGCCAGCAGTCTATGGGACTCCGCAGAGACCCAGTACTTC. The chain carries TRBV6-5 and TRBJ2-5, with a tentative D call TRBD2 (6 bases). The CDR3 contains 14 residues. CDR1 is MNHEY and CDR2 is SVGAGI in the germline V gene. The germline V and J ends were trimmed by 5 bases and 4 bases, with 14 bases remaining between them.

Written as DNA, the CDR3 is TGCGCCAGCAGCCGCGACAGTGAAAAACTGTTTTTT. Residues: CASSRDSEKLFF. This chain uses TRBV4-3 with TRBJ1-4; D might be TRBD1 (5 bases). The CDR3 runs to 12 residues. Germline CDR1 LGHNA, CDR2 YSLEER. V was trimmed by 4 bases and J by 7 bases, leaving 7 bases between them.

V usage is TRBV7-3 and J usage is TRBJ2-1; D is ambiguous. This CDR3 has 17 residues. The V and J ends lost 1 base and 0 bases respectively, with 13 bases between them. Germline CDR1 reads SGHTA; CDR2 reads FQGTGA. CDR3 amino acids: CASSLNVGRSSYNEQFF. CDR3 coding DNA: TGTGCCAGCAGCTTAAATGTGGGCCGGAGCTCCTACAATGAGCAGTTCTTC. Supplemented by reference TRBV7-3 and TRBJ2-1, the full variable domain reads GAGVSQTPSNKVTEKGKYVELRCDPISGHTALYWYRQSLGQGPEFLIYFQGTGAADDSGLPNDRFFAVRPEGSVSTLKIQRTERGDSAVYLCASSLNVGRSSYNEQFFGPGTRLTVL.

The CDR3 DNA follows: TGTGCCAGCACCAAGGGCCAGGGGGCCTTCTCCGGGGAGCTGTTTTTT. It translates to CASTKGQGAFSGELFF. This sequence joins TRBV18 and TRBJ2-2; 8 bases agree with TRBD1. The germline gives CDR1 KGHSH, CDR2 LQKENI. V lost 8 bases, J lost 6 bases, and 14 bases stayed unmatched. CDR3 size: 16 residues.

CDR3 region: CASSPPSRAGWNEQFF. The CDR3 DNA sequence: TGTGCCAGCTCACCACCGTCCAGGGCCGGTTGGAATGAGCAGTTCTTC. The V gene is TRBV18, the J gene TRBJ2-1; a possible D gene is TRBD1 (5 bases). V was trimmed by 0 bases and J by 7 bases, leaving 16 bases between them. This CDR3 region has 16 residues. The germline gives CDR1 KGHSH, CDR2 LQKENI.

The chain uses TRBV30 and TRBJ1-5; D call uncertain. The CDR3 consists of 15 residues. V shed 0 bases and J shed 3 bases, with 12 bases lying between them. From germline, CDR1 is GTSNPN and CDR2 SVGIG (reference sequence). CDR3 nucleotide sequence: TGTGCCTGGAGTGTATCGGGTCTGACCAATCAGCCCCAGCATTTT. It encodes CAWSVSGLTNQPQHF.

The chain carries TRBV25-1 and TRBJ1-1; the D is unclear. CDR1 is MGHDK and CDR2 is SYGVNS in the germline V gene. V dropped 3 bases and J dropped 1 base, with 6 bases sitting between them. CDR3 size: 13 residues. Here the CDR3 DNA reads TGTGCCAGCAGTGATTACAAGAACACTGAAGCTTTCTTT. This gives the protein CASSDYKNTEAFF.

This chain joins TRBV19 and TRBJ1-1, with TRBD1 as a possible D gene (6 bases). The germline CDR1 and CDR2 sequences are LNHDA and SQIVND (reference sequence). Trimming left V 10 bases short and J 11 bases short, with 20 bases between. The CDR3 has 12 amino acids. The CDR3 loop reads CATAGRTAMAFF. CDR3 coding DNA: TGTGCCACCGCGGGACGGACAGCGATGGCTTTCTTT.

V and J are TRBV6-2 or TRBV6-3 and TRBJ2-1; D perhaps matches TRBD2 (5 bases). V shed 2 bases and J shed 2 bases, with 13 bases lying between them. The CDR3 has 16 residues. CDR1 and CDR2 from the germline V gene are MNHEY and SVGEGT. CDR3 sequence: CASSYLSRVAYNEQFF. The CDR3 DNA reads as TGTGCCAGCAGTTACCTCTCGCGGGTCGCCTACAATGAGCAGTTCTTC.

About this clone: At one of its ends the junction is not consistent with the germline gene, which may arise from a read error. The chain carries TRBV28 and TRBJ2-1; possible D gene TRBD1, 6 bases. CDR3 size: 14 residues. In germline, CDR1 is MDHEN, CDR2 SYDVKM. The CDR3 region is CACRSDRTDNEQFF. The CDR3 DNA sequence: TGTGCCTGCAGATCCGACAGGACGGACAATGAGCAGTTCTTC.

The CDR3 protein is CASSLGVGNLAKNIQYF. CDR3 DNA sequence: TGCGCCAGCAGCTTGGGGGTGGGGAACCTAGCCAAAAACATTCAGTACTTC. The chain uses TRBV5-1 and TRBJ2-4; D is undetermined. CDR3 length equals 17 residues. The V end was cut by 0 bases, the J end by 0 bases, with 13 bases between. Looked up from germline, CDR1 is SGHRS and CDR2 is YFSETQ.

J is TRBJ2-2 and V is TRBV7-2; tentative D call: TRBD1 (6 bases). The germline V and J ends were trimmed by 2 bases and 2 bases, with 9 bases remaining between them. The CDR3 length is 15 residues. CDR1 and CDR2 from the germline V gene are SGHTA and FQGNSA. The CDR3 DNA is TGTGCCAGCAGCTTAAACAGGGAAAACACCGGGGAGCTGTTTTTT. It specifies CASSLNRENTGELFF.

The chain has TRBV7-9 and TRBJ1-4; D may be TRBD1 (6 bases). Germline V lookup: CDR1 SEHNR, CDR2 FQNEAQ (reference sequence). This CDR3 is 14 amino acids long. Trimming left V 4 bases short and J 3 bases short, with 9 bases between. The chain's CDR3 is CASSYRASNEKLFF. The CDR3 DNA reads as TGTGCCAGCAGCTACAGGGCTTCTAATGAAAAACTGTTTTTT.

This chain links TRBV18 with TRBJ1-1, with unresolved D. V lost 0 bases, J lost 1 base, and 9 bases lay in between. Germline CDR1 KGHSH, CDR2 LQKENI. The CDR3 extends over 15 amino acids. The CDR3 region has the DNA TGTGCCAGCTCACCACCCTCTCGACAGAACACTGAAGCTTTCTTT. Residues: CASSPPSRQNTEAFF.

The V and J genes are TRBV2 and TRBJ1-1; D is undetermined. The germline V and J ends were trimmed by 5 bases and 0 bases, with 10 bases remaining between them. CDR1 SNHLY and CDR2 FYNNEI come from the germline V gene. This CDR3 has 14 residues. The CDR3 loop is CASSPLGMNTEAFF. The CDR3 coding sequence is TGTGCCAGCAGTCCTTTGGGGATGAACACTGAAGCTTTCTTT.

The rearrangement uses TRBV6-1 and TRBJ1-2; D is uncertain. Trimming cost V 4 bases and J 0 bases, with 15 bases left between them. The germline V gene encodes CDR1 MNHNS and CDR2 SASEGT. This CDR3 is 16 amino acids long. CDR3 protein: CASSVHRTSPNYGYTF. DNA for the CDR3: TGTGCCAGCAGTGTACACCGGACTTCGCCTAACTATGGCTACACCTTC.

The chain recombines TRBV4-2 with TRBJ1-4, with D perhaps TRBD1 (6 bases). The germline V gene has CDR1 LGHNA and CDR2 YNFKEQ. V dropped 0 bases and J dropped 0 bases, with 8 bases sitting between them. The CDR3 covers 16 residues. The CDR3 spells CASSQEGQTTNEKLFF. The CDR3 DNA is TGTGCCAGCAGCCAAGAAGGACAGACAACTAATGAAAAACTGTTTTTT.

This rearrangement joins TRBV11-2 to TRBJ2-7; the match to TRBD2 covers 8 bases. The V gene end was trimmed by 5 bases and the J gene end by 1 base; junction bases not matched to a gene: 10. The CDR3 length is 16 residues. Germline loops: CDR1 SGHAT, CDR2 FQNNGV. CDR3 nucleotide sequence: TGTGCCAGCAGCACCCCCGGGGGGGGCAGATCCTACGAGCAGTACTTC. Its protein is CASSTPGGGRSYEQYF.

This chain uses TRBV19 with TRBJ1-5; unclear D gene. This CDR3 region has 15 residues. With 3 bases removed from V and 0 bases from J, the gap between germline ends came to 9 bases. Germline CDR1 is LNHDA and CDR2 is SQIVND (reference sequence). CDR3 in DNA: TGTGCCAGTAGTATGGTCTACGGTAGCAATCAGCCCCAGCATTTT. Its translation is CASSMVYGSNQPQHF.

The CDR3 DNA reads as TGTGCCAGCAGCTTGTTCGGGGGGACAGATACGCAGTATTTT. Amino acids: CASSLFGGTDTQYF. The chain links TRBV5-8 to TRBJ2-3; 7 nucleotides line up with TRBD2. Germline V gene lookup returns CDR1 SGHTS and CDR2 YDEGEE. The CDR3 extends over 14 amino acids. V gave up 1 base and J gave up 3 bases; unmatched junction bases: 2.

V gene TRBV18 combines with J gene TRBJ2-5; TRBD2 might be the D (6 bases). Trimming stripped 0 bases from V and 2 bases from J, with 22 bases between. The CDR3 is made up of 19 amino acids. The V gene's germline CDR1 is KGHSH and CDR2 LQKENI. The chain's CDR3 is CASSPPWAGSGLSQETQYF. The CDR3 DNA follows: TGTGCCAGCTCACCACCGTGGGCAGGGAGCGGGTTAAGTCAAGAGACCCAGTACTTC. Drawing the rest from reference TRBV18 and TRBJ2-5, the complete variable domain is NAGVMQNPRHLVRRRGQEARLRCSPMKGHSHVYWYRQLPEEGLKFMVYLQKENIIDESGMPKERFSAEFPKEGPSILRIQQVVRGDSAAYFCASSPPWAGSGLSQETQYFGPGTRLLVL.

CDR3 region: CASSSTVNTEAFF. CDR3 sequence (DNA): TGTGCCAGTAGTTCGACAGTGAACACTGAAGCTTTCTTT. The chain carries TRBV19 and TRBJ1-1, with D possibly being TRBD1 (5 bases). Trimming took off 5 bases at V and 0 bases at J, with 7 bases between the two ends. The V gene's germline CDR1 is LNHDA and CDR2 SQIVND (reference sequence). The CDR3 sequence is 13 residues long.

The V and J genes are TRBV7-9 and TRBJ2-5; D possibly corresponds to TRBD1 (6 bases). V lost 1 base and J lost 4, with 16 bases in between. Germline CDR1 is SEHNR and CDR2 is FQNEAQ (reference sequence). This CDR3 has 16 residues. CDR3 loop: CASSLGGQGPRETQYF. CDR3 bases: TGTGCCAGCAGCTTAGGAGGCCAGGGGCCAAGAGAGACCCAGTACTTC.

The rearrangement uses TRBV9 and TRBJ2-6; D ambiguous. CDR1 and CDR2 from the germline V gene are SGDLS and YYNGEE. CDR3 length: 16 residues. V lost 0 bases and J 1 base, leaving 8 bases between the germline ends. CDR3 sequence (DNA): TGTGCCAGCAGCGTAGTGGTAGGGTCTGGGGCCAACGTCCTGACTTTC. It translates to CASSVVVGSGANVLTF.